This entry features one TCR beta chain sequence. The data were taken from a study of blood T cell repertoires in COVID-19. At the level of the study: The origin of the acute and convalescent COVID-19 samples was the United States, Italy and Spain. The analysed material was cDNA or gDNA that came from T cells, B-cell-depleted T cells, or PBMCs.

The CDR3 sequence is 19 residues long. Germline trimming cut 2 bases from V and 4 bases from J; bases unmatched to any gene: 17. Germline loops: CDR1 LGHNA, CDR2 YSLEER. Sequencing used immunoSEQ multiplex PCR; TCRdb keeps in-frame clones, though not all of them. The sample contains about 62,000 clones, 85% to 90% of which appear only once. In Seattle, patients joined the study during active infection and were tracked longitudinally. The chain employs TRBV4-3 and TRBJ2-7; 10 bases align to TRBD2. The sequence derives from a woman in her sixties with COVID-19, enrolled during active disease. The sample was peripheral blood. As DNA, the CDR3 is TGCGCCAGCAGCCAACAAGATAGGGGGGCTAGCGGGAGAGCATACGAGCAGTACTTC. It codes for CASSQQDRGASGRAYEQYF.